This T cell receptor beta chain was recovered during a study of CD8 T cells in Susac syndrome. cDNA came from approximately 0.5 to 1 ug RNA primed by random hexamers. TCRdb ran MiXCR on the immunoSEQ multiplex PCR reads and lists one entry per CDR3 protein. The sample has approximately 190,000 distinct CDR3 sequences; 85% to 95% are singletons. This CDR3 is built from 14 residues. Trimming shortened V by 5 bases and J by 2 bases, and 12 bases separated the two germline ends. The V and J genes are TRBV12-3 or TRBV12-4 and TRBJ2-5; D might be TRBD1 (6 bases). Sequencing input: CD8+ T cells from PBMCs. This TCR derives from a human donor with Susac syndrome. The CDR3 protein is CASSPQGIQETQYF. CDR3 in DNA: TGTGCCAGCAGTCCACAGGGAATTCAAGAGACCCAGTACTTC.